This T cell receptor (beta chain) was observed in a study of early T cells in non-severe SARS-CoV-2 infection. Study-level background: Investigators sequenced bulk RNA drawn from unsorted whole blood, and chains remained unpaired. Study-wide results and limits: In VDJdb matching, anti-spike CD8 responses were favored while private and CD4 specificities went missing.

This clonotype was found many times. Its antigen is undetermined. Germline V CDR1 and CDR2: DFQATT, SNEGSKA (reference sequence). The J segment lost 4 bases and the V segment lost 4 bases, leaving 6 bases of the junction unmatched. This CDR3 region has 13 residues. Unique molecular identifier tags were affixed to discrete cDNA molecules. TCRdb itself ran the 5' RACE reads through MiXCR, one entry per CDR3 protein. The sample has some 25,000 distinct CDR3 sequences, more than 3.5% seen once. V is TRBV20-1 and J is TRBJ2-7; 8 nucleotides align to TRBD1. The TCR originated in an adult who was a healthcare worker with PCR-confirmed SARS-CoV-2 infection or an uninfected control (not recorded which). Sample: whole blood. CDR3 in DNA: TGCAGTGCTACGGACAGGGCCCCATACGAGCAGTACTTC. Translating gives CSATDRAPYEQYF.